This T cell receptor (beta chain) was sequenced in a study of cytomegalovirus exposure and HLA in healthy donors. Regarding the study as a whole: With high specificity and sensitivity, the classifier reportedly diagnosed cytomegalovirus status. Many donors carried some public TCRs, although rarity characterized most TCR sequences.

The CDR3 consists of 17 residues. The V gene's germline CDR1 is SGDLS and CDR2 YYNGEE. J lost 2 bases, V lost 0 bases, and 8 bases had no gene match. A note on this clone: Its antigen remains unidentified.

The protocol was immunoSEQ multiplex PCR, while the TCRdb copy is restricted to in-frame clones and leaves out a portion. Of around 100,000 clones listed, 75% to 90% are singletons. The rearrangement links TRBV9 to TRBJ2-5, with TRBD2 matching over 9 bases. This sequence was found in a man aged 18 to 35 in good health and CMV-seropositive. Material for sequencing was PBMCs. As DNA, the CDR3 is TGTGCCAGCAGCGTAGGTAACGGGCTAGCGGGGCAAGAGACCCAGTACTTC. It is translated as CASSVGNGLAGQETQYF.